This T cell receptor (beta chain) appears in the sequencing data of a study of blood T cell repertoires in COVID-19. Study summary: Some COVID-19 samples were acute and others convalescent; all came from the United States, Italy and Spain. In each case, the material was cDNA or gDNA derived from T cells, B-cell-depleted T cells, or PBMCs.

Seattle's cohort entered during active infection and was followed longitudinally. The CDR3 is 13 residues long. V was shortened by 3 bases and J by 4 bases, with 9 bases between the two germline ends. CDR1 is MNHNS, CDR2 SASEGT, per germline. As handled by the study authors: Quantification of nucleated cells was approximated via reference gene primer amplification. Measured with immunoSEQ multiplex PCR; TCRdb has only the in-frame clones, and not every one. V and J calls and clone size follow that table, whereas D and trimming were derived from the DNA. The table lists a few hundred thousand clones, about 85% of them singletons.

The clonotype comes from a human donor with COVID-19, enrolled during active disease. The donor label of this sample is uncertain. The V gene is TRBV6-1, the J gene TRBJ1-1; D may be TRBD1 (5 bases). The sequenced sample consisted of peripheral blood. The DNA of the CDR3 is TGTGCCAGCAGTGAGGGCAGGGCCACTGAAGCTTTCTTT. Amino acids: CASSEGRATEAFF.